This paragraph reports one T cell receptor beta chain. The target antigen is unknown. The data were obtained in a study of graft-versus-host responses after intestinal transplantation. Study-level findings and limits: The highest levels of circulating GvH clones went along with early declines in HvG clones after transplant.

Germline assignment: CDR1 SGHAT and CDR2 FQDESV (reference sequence). V was trimmed by 5 bases and J by 6 bases, leaving 14 bases between them. The CDR3 spans 14 residues. Profiling relied on immunoSEQ multiplex PCR, and the TCRdb table lists in-frame clones only, not all of them. The sample yields around 100,000 clones, roughly nine tenths seen once. Material: unstimulated CD4+ T cells sorted from spleen or lymph node cells, obtained before intestinal transplant. This receptor was obtained from a human donor who received an intestinal transplant. The chain recombines TRBV11-1 with TRBJ2-1; D is possibly TRBD2 (5 bases). CDR3 sequence (DNA): TGTGCCAGCAGCCCCAGGCGGGTTGGCAATGAGCAGTTCTTC. Translated: CASSPRRVGNEQFF.